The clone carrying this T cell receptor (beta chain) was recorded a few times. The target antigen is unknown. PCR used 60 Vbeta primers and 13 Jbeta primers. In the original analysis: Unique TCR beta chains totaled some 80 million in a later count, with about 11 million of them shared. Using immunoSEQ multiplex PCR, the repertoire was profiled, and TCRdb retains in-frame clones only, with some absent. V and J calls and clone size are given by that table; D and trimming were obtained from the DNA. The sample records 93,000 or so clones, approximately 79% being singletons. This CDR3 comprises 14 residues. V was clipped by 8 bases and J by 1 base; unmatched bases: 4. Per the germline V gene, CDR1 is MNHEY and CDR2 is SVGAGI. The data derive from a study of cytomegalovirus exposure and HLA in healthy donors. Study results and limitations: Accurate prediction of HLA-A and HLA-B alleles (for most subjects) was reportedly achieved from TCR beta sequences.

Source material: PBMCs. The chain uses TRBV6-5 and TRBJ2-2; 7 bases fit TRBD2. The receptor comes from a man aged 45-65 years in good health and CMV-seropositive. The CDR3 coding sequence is TGTGCCAGCTTCGGGGGGTTGAACACCGGGGAGCTGTTTTTT. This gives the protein CASFGGLNTGELFF.